The 25 T cell receptor beta chains listed next were all sequenced from one sample in a study of CD8 T cells in ankylosing spondylitis (dated 2017 in TCRdb). The protocol used for the library was 5' RACE. The sample was run on an Illumina HiSeq 2500. TCRdb ran its own pipeline on the public reads, namely fastp trimming at Q25 and MiXCR clone calling, and kept in-frame beta chains. Each CDR3 protein appears once, grouped with its most common genes and DNA. In all, the sample holds 200,000 to 300,000 distinct CDR3 sequences, and more than 20% of those were seen once. The top ten clones comprise more than 0.6% of the sample. Specimen: blood, either unsorted or a sorted T cell fraction (not recorded which). These receptors were taken from a male donor with ankylosing spondylitis or in good health (not recorded which).

Ten or more counts support this clonotype. The chain has TRBV20-1 and TRBJ1-1, with D hard to call. CDR3 length: 13 residues. V lost 3 bases and J 0 bases, leaving 8 bases between the germline ends. Germline CDR1 reads DFQATT; CDR2 reads SNEGSKA (reference sequence). CDR3 sequence reads: CSASGYLNTEAFF. The CDR3 DNA reads as TGCAGTGCTAGTGGGTACTTGAACACTGAAGCTTTCTTT.

On this clonotype: The junction differs from germline at one of its ends, possibly a read error. The gene calls are TRBV24-1 and TRBJ2-1; D uncertain. This CDR3 has 11 amino acids. Looked up from germline, CDR1 is KGHDR and CDR2 is SFDVKD. CDR3 DNA sequence: TGTGCCACCAGTGCCCTTCTGGGCGCCGTCTTC. This gives the protein CATSALLGAVF.

This clonotype was recorded at least ten times. This sequence joins TRBV20-1 and TRBJ2-5; TRBD2 agrees at 12 bases. V was clipped by 3 bases and J by 7 bases; unmatched bases: 15. Germline lookup yields CDR1 DFQATT and CDR2 SNEGSKA (reference sequence). The CDR3 is made up of 17 amino acids. The CDR3 coding sequence is TGCAGTGCTAGTGGTTCGGGACTAGCGGGTGGATTGGTGACCCAGTACTTC. Translating it yields CSASGSGLAGGLVTQYF.

This clonotype was detected ten times or more. V gene TRBV3-1 combines with J gene TRBJ2-7; the match to TRBD1 covers 8 bases. The germline CDR1 and CDR2 sequences are LGHDT and YNNKEL (reference sequence). This CDR3 contains 13 residues. With 2 bases clipped from V and 7 bases from J, the junction kept 4 bases outside the gene matches. In DNA, the CDR3 is TGTGCCAGCAGCCAAACAGGGGGGAGGGAGCAGTACTTC. It encodes CASSQTGGREQYF.

V gene TRBV12-3 or TRBV12-4 combines with J gene TRBJ2-3; no clear D gene. CDR3 size: 13 residues. With 8 bases removed from V and 0 bases from J, the gap between germline ends came to 9 bases. CDR3 residues: CASGYLSTDTQYF. Written as DNA, the CDR3 is TGTGCCAGCGGATACTTGAGCACAGATACGCAGTATTTT.

This clonotype was picked up a small number of times. This chain links TRBV20-1 with TRBJ1-3; D unresolved. Trimming removed 3 bases at V and 3 bases at J, with 9 bases between. This CDR3 is 13 amino acids long. CDR1 is DFQATT and CDR2 is SNEGSKA in the germline V gene (reference sequence). In nucleotides, the CDR3 is TGCAGTGCTAGCGGGCAGATTGGAAACACCATATATTTT. Translation gives CSASGQIGNTIYF.

This clonotype showed up many times. V and J are TRBV11-3 and TRBJ1-2; the D gene is possibly TRBD1 (6 bases). Germline CDR1 is SGHNT and CDR2 is YENEEA. The CDR3 is 18 amino acids. V was cut by 5 bases and J by 6 bases, with 28 bases left in between. The CDR3 sequence: CASSPIRGGRGGGDGYTF. As DNA, the CDR3 is TGTGCCAGCAGCCCGATTCGCGGGGGGCGCGGCGGAGGGGATGGCTACACCTTC.

This clonotype was found once. The V gene is TRBV10-3, the J gene TRBJ2-7; D might be TRBD1 (5 bases). Trimming cost V 8 bases and J 5 bases, with 10 bases left between them. In germline, CDR1 is ENHRY, CDR2 SYGVKD. This CDR3 contains 11 residues. The CDR3: CAISQADEQYF. CDR3 DNA sequence: TGTGCCATCTCACAGGCAGACGAGCAGTACTTC.

This rearrangement joins TRBV6-1 to TRBJ1-5; D uncertain. Trimming cost V 3 bases and J 9 bases, with 15 bases left between them. In germline, CDR1 is MNHNS, CDR2 SASEGT. The CDR3 loop spans 14 amino acids. CDR3 loop: CASSDAGGRGPQHF. DNA of the CDR3: TGTGCCAGCAGTGACGCAGGTGGGCGAGGGCCCCAGCATTTT.

This clonotype was seen only a few times. The chain couples TRBV20-1 to TRBJ2-3; 7 nucleotides align to TRBD1. CDR3 length: 14 residues. Germline CDR1 is DFQATT and CDR2 is SNEGSKA (reference sequence). V gave up 2 bases and J gave up 1 base; unmatched junction bases: 3. CDR3 nucleotides: TGCAGTGCTAGAACAGGGGCAGGCACAGATACGCAGTATTTT. Translated, it gives CSARTGAGTDTQYF.

This chain joins TRBV9 and TRBJ2-3; maybe TRBD2 (6 bases). V lost 0 bases and J 1 base, leaving 15 bases between the germline ends. Per germline, CDR1 SGDLS and CDR2 YYNGEE. This CDR3 has 17 residues. Written as DNA, the CDR3 is TGTGCCAGCAGCGTAGGTCTTGGCGGGGAGCGCACAGATACGCAGTATTTT. Its translation: CASSVGLGGERTDTQYF. Full variable domain (outside the CDR3, taken from reference TRBV9 and TRBJ2-3): DSGVTQTPKHLITATGQRVTLRCSPRSGDLSVYWYQQSLDQGLQFLIQYYNGEERAKGNILERFSAQQFPDLHSELNLSSLELGDSALYFCASSVGLGGERTDTQYFGPGTRLTVL.

The chain couples TRBV12-3 or TRBV12-4 to TRBJ1-2, with TRBD1 matching over 7 bases. CDR3 length equals 14 residues. The V and J ends lost 6 bases and 8 bases, in that order; junction bases with no gene match: 12. Here the CDR3 DNA reads TGTGCCAGCAGCCGACCCGCGGACAGGACCGGCTACACCTTC. Translating gives CASSRPADRTGYTF.

V gene TRBV20-1 combines with J gene TRBJ2-7; D is possibly TRBD1 or TRBD2 (5 bases each). This CDR3 contains 10 residues. Per germline, CDR1 DFQATT and CDR2 SNEGSKA (reference sequence). CDR3 in DNA: TGCAGCATAGGGGACCACGAGCAGTACTTC. Translated: CSIGDHEQYF.

This clonotype has a count of ten or more. The V call is TRBV7-2, the J call TRBJ1-2, with D perhaps TRBD1 (5 bases). Between the trimmed V and J ends, which lost 1 base and 5 bases, there was a span of 14 bases. The CDR3 covers 15 residues. CDR1 and CDR2 from the germline V gene are SGHTA and FQGNSA. The CDR3 DNA is TGTGCCAGCAGCTTAGGGGGCCCTACTAGTTATGGCTACACCTTC. It yields the protein CASSLGGPTSYGYTF. Using reference TRBV7-2 and TRBJ1-2 for the parts outside the CDR3, the full variable domain is GAGVSQSPSNKVTEKGKDVELRCDPISGHTALYWYRQSLGQGLEFLIYFQGNSAPDKSGLPSDRFSAERTGGSVSTLTIQRTQQEDSAVYLCASSLGGPTSYGYTFGSGTRLTVV.

The chain has TRBV20-1 and TRBJ1-6, with unresolved D. Germline V gene lookup returns CDR1 DFQATT and CDR2 SNEGSKA (reference sequence). The CDR3 is made up of 13 amino acids. Trimming removed 1 base from V and 10 bases from J, with 11 bases in between. CDR3 coding DNA: TGCAGTGCTAGAGTAGACGAATGGTCACCCCTCCACTTT. It codes for CSARVDEWSPLHF.

This clonotype appeared many times. Here the CDR3 reads CASSQRPYEQYF. The CDR3 DNA sequence: TGTGCCAGCAGCCAGAGACCCTACGAGCAGTACTTC. V and J are TRBV3-1 and TRBJ2-7, with unresolved D. Per the germline V gene, CDR1 is LGHDT and CDR2 is YNNKEL (reference sequence). The V end was cut by 3 bases, the J end by 2 bases, with 5 bases between. This CDR3 region has 12 residues.

In its sample, this clonotype was seen once. The J gene is TRBJ1-1, the V gene TRBV3-1, with 7 bases identical to TRBD1. Per germline, CDR1 LGHDT and CDR2 YNNKEL (reference sequence). Unmatched junction bases numbered 10, after V lost 4 bases and J lost 5 bases. The CDR3 is 15 residues long. CDR3 region: CASSRLGQGETEAFF. The CDR3 nucleotides read TGTGCCAGCAGCCGCCTAGGGCAGGGGGAAACTGAAGCTTTCTTT. Looking up the rest from reference TRBV3-1 and TRBJ1-1 gives the full variable domain: DTAVSQTPKYLVTQMGNDKSIKCEQNLGHDTMYWYKQDSKKFLKIMFSYNNKELIINETVPNRFSPKSPDKAHLNLHINSLELGDSAVYFCASSRLGQGETEAFFGQGTRLTVV.

This chain connects TRBV20-1 to TRBJ1-5, with unresolved D. The length of the CDR3 is 15 residues. V was cut by 1 base and J by 1 base, with 11 bases left in between. Looked up from germline, CDR1 is DFQATT and CDR2 is SNEGSKA (reference sequence). CDR3 sequence reads: CSARVAAGSNQPQHF. The CDR3 nucleotides read TGCAGTGCTAGAGTAGCAGCGGGAAGCAATCAGCCCCAGCATTTT.

The chain uses TRBV3-1 and TRBJ2-1; 9 bases fit TRBD2. The CDR3 runs 17 residues. Germline V gene lookup returns CDR1 LGHDT and CDR2 YNNKEL (reference sequence). The V gene end was trimmed by 11 bases and the J gene end by 4 bases; junction bases not matched to a gene: 18. The DNA of the CDR3 is TGTGCCTCCAGCCAAGATCTGGTAGCGGGGGAATACAATGAGCAGTTCTTC. Its translation: CASSQDLVAGEYNEQFF.

The chain recombines TRBV5-1 with TRBJ2-1, with TRBD2 identical over 10 bases. CDR1 and CDR2 from the germline V gene are SGHRS and YFSETQ. V trimming: 4 bases; J trimming: 7 bases; junction bases outside the gene matches: 11. The CDR3 spans 16 residues. DNA for the CDR3: TGCGCCAGCAGCCCAGGCCCAGGACTAGCGGCGAATGAGCAGTTCTTC. Its translation: CASSPGPGLAANEQFF.

The sample holds many counts of this clonotype. V usage is TRBV11-2 and J usage is TRBJ2-5; perhaps D is TRBD1 or TRBD2 (6 bases each). Germline CDR1 reads SGHAT; CDR2 reads FQNNGV. V was clipped by 2 bases and J by 4 bases, with 17 bases between them. The CDR3 loop spans 16 amino acids. This chain's CDR3 is CASSLLEGGSGETQYF. For the CDR3, the DNA is TGTGCCAGCAGCTTATTAGAGGGGGGATCCGGAGAGACCCAGTACTTC.

This clonotype was counted ten times or more. The J gene is TRBJ2-5, the V gene TRBV20-1, with 12 nucleotides matching TRBD1. The CDR3 loop spans 15 amino acids. Germline V lookup: CDR1 DFQATT, CDR2 SNEGSKA (reference sequence). Losses at the gene ends were 5 bases for V and 5 bases for J; bases not matched to a gene: 9. CDR3 protein: CSAPSRDRGRETQYF. The CDR3 DNA sequence: TGCAGTGCTCCATCCCGGGACAGGGGGCGCGAGACCCAGTACTTC.

This clonotype was observed a handful of times. CDR3 nucleotide sequence: TGCGCCAGCAGTGACCAAGGGACCGAGCAGTACTTC. Translating it yields CASSDQGTEQYF. The chain links TRBV10-1 to TRBJ2-7; the D gene could be TRBD1 or TRBD2 (5 bases each). In germline, CDR1 is WNHNN, CDR2 SYGVQD (reference sequence). Trimming shortened V by 3 bases and J by 6 bases, and 9 bases separated the two germline ends. The CDR3 loop spans 12 amino acids.

This clonotype has only a few counts. The chain links TRBV12-3 or TRBV12-4 to TRBJ2-5; 10 positions match TRBD2. V was clipped by 6 bases and J by 8 bases; unmatched bases: 6. The CDR3 is 13 amino acids. CDR3 sequence reads: CASRKTSGETQYF. The DNA for the CDR3 is TGTGCCAGCAGGAAAACTAGCGGGGAAACCCAGTACTTC.

This clonotype came up a few times. This rearrangement joins TRBV12-3 or TRBV12-4 to TRBJ2-5; maybe TRBD2 (6 bases). The CDR3 spans 14 residues. With 4 bases removed from V and 7 bases from J, the gap between germline ends came to 16 bases. CDR3 nucleotides: TGTGCCAGCAGTTCCGCCGGGGGACCAGTGACCCAGTACTTC. This sequence encodes CASSSAGGPVTQYF.